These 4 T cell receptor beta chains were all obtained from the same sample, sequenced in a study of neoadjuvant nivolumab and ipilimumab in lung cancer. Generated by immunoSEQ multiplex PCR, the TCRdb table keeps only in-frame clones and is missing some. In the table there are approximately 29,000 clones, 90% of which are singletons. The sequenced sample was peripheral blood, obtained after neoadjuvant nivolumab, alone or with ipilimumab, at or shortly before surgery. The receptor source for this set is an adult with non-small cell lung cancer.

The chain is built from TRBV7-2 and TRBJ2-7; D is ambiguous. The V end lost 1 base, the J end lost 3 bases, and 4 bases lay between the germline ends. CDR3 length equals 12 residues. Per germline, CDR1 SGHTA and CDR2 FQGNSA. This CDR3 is CASSLVLYEQYF. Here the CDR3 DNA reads TGTGCCAGCAGCTTAGTCCTCTACGAGCAGTACTTC. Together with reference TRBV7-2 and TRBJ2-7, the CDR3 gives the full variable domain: GAGVSQSPSNKVTEKGKDVELRCDPISGHTALYWYRQSLGQGLEFLIYFQGNSAPDKSGLPSDRFSAERTGGSVSTLTIQRTQQEDSAVYLCASSLVLYEQYFGPGTRLTVT.

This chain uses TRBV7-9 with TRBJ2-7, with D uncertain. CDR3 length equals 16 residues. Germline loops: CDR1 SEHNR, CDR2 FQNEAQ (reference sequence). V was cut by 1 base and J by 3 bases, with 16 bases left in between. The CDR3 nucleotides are TGTGCCAGCAGCTTAGAACAGCCGCTTATTGGCTACGAGCAGTACTTC. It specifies CASSLEQPLIGYEQYF.

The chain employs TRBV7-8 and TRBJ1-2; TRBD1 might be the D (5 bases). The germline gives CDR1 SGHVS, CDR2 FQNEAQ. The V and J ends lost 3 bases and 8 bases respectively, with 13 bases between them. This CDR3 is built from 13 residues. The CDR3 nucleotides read TGTGCCAGCAGCTTGGCGAGGGGTTGGGGCTACACCTTC. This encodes CASSLARGWGYTF.

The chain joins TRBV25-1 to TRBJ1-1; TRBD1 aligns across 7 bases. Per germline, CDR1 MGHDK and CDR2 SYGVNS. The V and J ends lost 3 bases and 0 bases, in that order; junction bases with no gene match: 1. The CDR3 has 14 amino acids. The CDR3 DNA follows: TGTGCCAGCAGTGAGACAGGGATGAACACTGAAGCTTTCTTT. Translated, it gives CASSETGMNTEAFF. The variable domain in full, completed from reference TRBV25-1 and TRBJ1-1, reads EADIYQTPRYLVIGTGKKITLECSQTMGHDKMYWYQQDPGMELHLIHYSYGVNSTEKGDLSSESTVSRIRTEHFPLTLESARPSHTSQYLCASSETGMNTEAFFGQGTRLTVV.